This TCR beta chain emerged from a study of blood T cells in healthy people across ages. V shed 0 bases and J shed 1 base, with 4 bases lying between them. The V gene's germline CDR1 is LGHDT and CDR2 YNNKEL (reference sequence). This CDR3 has 15 amino acids. The use of a sample-barcoded 5' primer and a J-beta primer mix characterized a second PCR of roughly 6 to 11 cycles. A template-switch adaptor containing 12 random nucleotides labeled each cDNA molecule. TCRdb itself ran the 5' RACE reads through MiXCR, one entry per CDR3 protein. The sample consists of roughly 800,000 distinct CDR3 sequences, 58% of them appearing once. Study conclusions and caveats: Donors of long life had a larger count of naive CD4+ cells and greater diversity than aged donors.

This clonotype was seen a handful of times. The antigen remains undetermined. The rearrangement uses TRBV3-1 and TRBJ2-6; the D is unclear. Sequencing was carried out using blood. The sequence derives from a man younger than 40 in good health. The CDR3 DNA reads TGTGCCAGCAGCCAAGATTGGTCTGGGGCCAACGTCCTGACTTTC. Protein sequence: CASSQDWSGANVLTF.